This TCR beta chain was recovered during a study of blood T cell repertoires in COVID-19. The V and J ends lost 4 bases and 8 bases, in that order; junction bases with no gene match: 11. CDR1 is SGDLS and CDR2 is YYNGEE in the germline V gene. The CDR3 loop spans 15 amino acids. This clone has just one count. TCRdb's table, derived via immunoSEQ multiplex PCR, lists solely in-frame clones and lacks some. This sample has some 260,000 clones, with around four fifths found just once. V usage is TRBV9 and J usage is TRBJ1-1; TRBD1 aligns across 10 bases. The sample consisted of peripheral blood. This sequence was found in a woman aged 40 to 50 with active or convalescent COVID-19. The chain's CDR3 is CASSPTPGTGVEAFF. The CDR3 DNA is TGTGCCAGCAGCCCGACCCCCGGGACAGGGGTCGAAGCTTTCTTT.